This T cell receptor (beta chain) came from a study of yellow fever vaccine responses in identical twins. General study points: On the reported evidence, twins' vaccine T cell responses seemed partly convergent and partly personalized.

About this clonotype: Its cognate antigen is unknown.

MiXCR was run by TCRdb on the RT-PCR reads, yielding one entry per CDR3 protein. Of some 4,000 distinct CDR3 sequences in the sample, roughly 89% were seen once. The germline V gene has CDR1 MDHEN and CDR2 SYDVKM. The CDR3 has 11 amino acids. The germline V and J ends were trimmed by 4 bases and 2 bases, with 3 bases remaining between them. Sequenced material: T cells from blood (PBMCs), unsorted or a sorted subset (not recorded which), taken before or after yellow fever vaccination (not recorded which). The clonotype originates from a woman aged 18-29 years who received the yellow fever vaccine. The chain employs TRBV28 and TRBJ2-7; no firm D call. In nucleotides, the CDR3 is TGTGCCAGCAGTTCAACCTACGAGCAGTACTTC. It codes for CASSSTYEQYF.